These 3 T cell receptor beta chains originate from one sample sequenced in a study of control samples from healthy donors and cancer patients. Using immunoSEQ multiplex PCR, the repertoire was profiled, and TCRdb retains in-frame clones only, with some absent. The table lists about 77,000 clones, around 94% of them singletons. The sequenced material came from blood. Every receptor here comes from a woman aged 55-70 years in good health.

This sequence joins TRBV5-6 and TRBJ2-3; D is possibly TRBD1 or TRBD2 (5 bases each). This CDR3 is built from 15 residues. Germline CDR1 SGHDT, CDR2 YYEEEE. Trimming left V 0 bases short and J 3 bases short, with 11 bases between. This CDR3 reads CASSLVQGVTDTQYF. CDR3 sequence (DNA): TGTGCCAGCAGCTTGGTCCAGGGAGTAACAGATACGCAGTATTTT.

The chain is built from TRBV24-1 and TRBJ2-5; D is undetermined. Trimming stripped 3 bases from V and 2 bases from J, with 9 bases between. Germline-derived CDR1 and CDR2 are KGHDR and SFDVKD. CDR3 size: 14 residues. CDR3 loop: CATSDPLMQETQYF. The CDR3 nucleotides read TGTGCCACCAGTGATCCACTTATGCAAGAGACCCAGTACTTC.

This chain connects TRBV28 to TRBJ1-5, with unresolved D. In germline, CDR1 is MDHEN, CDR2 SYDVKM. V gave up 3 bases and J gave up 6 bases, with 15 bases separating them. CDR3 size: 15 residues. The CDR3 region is CASSLVLGSSQPQHF. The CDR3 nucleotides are TGTGCCAGCAGTTTGGTACTGGGTTCAAGTCAGCCCCAGCATTTT.